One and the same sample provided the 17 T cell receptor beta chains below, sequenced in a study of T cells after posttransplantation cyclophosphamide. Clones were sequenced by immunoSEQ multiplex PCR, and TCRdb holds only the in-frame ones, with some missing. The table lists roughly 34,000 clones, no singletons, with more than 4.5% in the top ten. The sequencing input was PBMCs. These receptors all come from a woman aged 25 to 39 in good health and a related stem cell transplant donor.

CDR3 region: CASSLAGFNTGELFF. CDR3 bases: TGTGCCAGCAGCTTAGCGGGGTTTAACACCGGGGAGCTGTTTTTT. V is TRBV27 and J is TRBJ2-2; TRBD2 agrees at 8 bases. Germline assignment: CDR1 MNHEY and CDR2 SMNVEV (reference sequence). The length of the CDR3 is 15 residues. After removal of 6 bases from V and 2 bases from J, the junction contained 5 bases not matched to a gene.

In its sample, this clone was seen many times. The CDR3: CASNSLAGADGYTF. CDR3 coding DNA: TGTGCCAGTAACTCCCTGGCGGGGGCAGATGGCTACACCTTC. The V call is TRBV19, the J call TRBJ1-2; weak D call: TRBD1 (6 bases). The CDR3 runs 14 residues. V lost 7 bases and J 6 bases, leaving 18 bases between the germline ends. Germline V gene lookup returns CDR1 LNHDA and CDR2 SQIVND (reference sequence).

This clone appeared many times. The CDR3 sequence is CASGKPGNTEAFF. CDR3 DNA sequence: TGTGCCAGCGGCAAGCCAGGGAACACTGAAGCTTTCTTT. The chain combines TRBV6-2 or TRBV6-3 with TRBJ1-1; D remains unclear. CDR1 MNHEY and CDR2 SVGEGT come from the germline V gene. The CDR3 extends over 13 amino acids. Trimming removed 8 bases at V and 1 base at J, with 11 bases between.

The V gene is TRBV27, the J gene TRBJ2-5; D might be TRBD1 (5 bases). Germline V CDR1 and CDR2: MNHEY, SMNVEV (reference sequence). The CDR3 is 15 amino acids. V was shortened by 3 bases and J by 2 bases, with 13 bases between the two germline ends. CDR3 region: CASSFPRTKQETQYF. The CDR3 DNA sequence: TGTGCCAGCAGTTTTCCTAGGACAAAGCAAGAGACCCAGTACTTC.

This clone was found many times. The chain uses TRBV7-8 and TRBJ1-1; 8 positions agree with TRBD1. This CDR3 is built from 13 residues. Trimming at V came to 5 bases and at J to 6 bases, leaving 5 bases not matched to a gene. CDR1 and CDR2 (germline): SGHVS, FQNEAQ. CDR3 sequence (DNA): TGTGCCAGCAGCGAGTCGACAGGGGCTGAAGCTTTCTTT. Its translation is CASSESTGAEAFF. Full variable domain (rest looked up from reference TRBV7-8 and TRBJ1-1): GAGVSQSPRYKVAKRGQDVALRCDPISGHVSLFWYQQALGQGPEFLTYFQNEAQLDKSGLPSDRFFAERPEGSVSTLKIQRTQQEDSAVYLCASSESTGAEAFFGQGTRLTVV.

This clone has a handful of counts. The CDR3 reads CASSPNEGYGYTF. The CDR3 region has the DNA TGTGCCAGCAGCCCGAATGAGGGCTATGGCTACACCTTC. The chain carries TRBV5-4 and TRBJ1-2; no clear D. Per the germline V gene, CDR1 is SGHNT and CDR2 is YYREEE (reference sequence). This CDR3 is built from 13 residues. V shed 4 bases and J shed 4 bases, with 11 bases lying between them.

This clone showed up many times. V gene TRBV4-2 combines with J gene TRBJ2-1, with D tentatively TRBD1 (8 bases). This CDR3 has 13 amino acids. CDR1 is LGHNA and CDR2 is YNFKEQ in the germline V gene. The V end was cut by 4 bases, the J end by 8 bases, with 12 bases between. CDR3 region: CASSPQGGDEQFF. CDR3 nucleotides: TGTGCCAGCAGCCCACAGGGGGGGGATGAGCAGTTCTTC.

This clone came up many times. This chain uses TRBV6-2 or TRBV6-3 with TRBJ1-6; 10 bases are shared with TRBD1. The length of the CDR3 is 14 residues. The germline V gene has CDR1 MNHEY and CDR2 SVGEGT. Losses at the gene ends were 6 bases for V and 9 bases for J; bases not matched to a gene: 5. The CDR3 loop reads CASRGTGAGSPLHF. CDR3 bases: TGTGCCAGCAGAGGGACAGGGGCCGGTTCACCCCTCCACTTT.

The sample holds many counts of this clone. DNA for the CDR3: TGTGCCAGCAGCCAAGGGTACGGCGGGGCTCTATACGAGCAGTACTTC. This sequence encodes CASSQGYGGALYEQYF. J is TRBJ2-7 and V is TRBV4-2, with TRBD2 as a possible D gene (6 bases). The ends were cut back, 1 base at V and 4 bases at J, with 17 bases in the middle. This CDR3 contains 16 residues. Germline CDR1 is LGHNA and CDR2 is YNFKEQ.

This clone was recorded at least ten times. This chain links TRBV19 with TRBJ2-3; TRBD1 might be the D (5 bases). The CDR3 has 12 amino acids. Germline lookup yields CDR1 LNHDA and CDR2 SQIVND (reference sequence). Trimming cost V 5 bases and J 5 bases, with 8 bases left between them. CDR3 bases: TGTGCCAGTAGTCCAAGGGGAGATACGCAGTATTTT. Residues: CASSPRGDTQYF.

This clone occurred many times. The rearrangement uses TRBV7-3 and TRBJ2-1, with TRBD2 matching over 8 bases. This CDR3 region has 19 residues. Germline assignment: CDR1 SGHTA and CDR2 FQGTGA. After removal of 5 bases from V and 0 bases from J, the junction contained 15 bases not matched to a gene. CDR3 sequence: CASSPFFSGVASSYNEQFF. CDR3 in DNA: TGTGCCAGCAGCCCCTTTTTTAGCGGGGTCGCGAGCTCCTACAATGAGCAGTTCTTC.

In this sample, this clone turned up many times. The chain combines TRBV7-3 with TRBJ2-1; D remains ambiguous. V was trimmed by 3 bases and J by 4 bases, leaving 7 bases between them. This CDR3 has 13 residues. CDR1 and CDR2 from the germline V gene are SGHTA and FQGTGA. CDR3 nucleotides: TGTGCCAGCAGCTTGGCCGATTACAATGAGCAGTTCTTC. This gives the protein CASSLADYNEQFF.

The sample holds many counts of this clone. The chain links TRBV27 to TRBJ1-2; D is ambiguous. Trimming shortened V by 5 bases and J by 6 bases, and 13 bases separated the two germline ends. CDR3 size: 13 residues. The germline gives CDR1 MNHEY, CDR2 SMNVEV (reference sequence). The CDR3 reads CASSPGLLDGYTF. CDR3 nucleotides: TGTGCCAGCAGTCCAGGACTGCTCGATGGCTACACCTTC.

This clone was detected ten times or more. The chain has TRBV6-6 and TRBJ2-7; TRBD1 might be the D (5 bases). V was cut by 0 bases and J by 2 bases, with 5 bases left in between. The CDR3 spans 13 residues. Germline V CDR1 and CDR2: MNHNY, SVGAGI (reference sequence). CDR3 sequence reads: CASSYSTAYEQYF. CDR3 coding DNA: TGTGCCAGCAGTTACTCGACAGCCTACGAGCAGTACTTC.

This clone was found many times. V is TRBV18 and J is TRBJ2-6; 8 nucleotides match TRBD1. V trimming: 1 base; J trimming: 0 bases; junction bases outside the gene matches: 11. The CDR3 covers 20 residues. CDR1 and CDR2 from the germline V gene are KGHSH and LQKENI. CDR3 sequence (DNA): TGTGCCAGCTCACCACGGATCGGGACAGGCGATCTCTCTGGGGCCAACGTCCTGACTTTC. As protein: CASSPRIGTGDLSGANVLTF.

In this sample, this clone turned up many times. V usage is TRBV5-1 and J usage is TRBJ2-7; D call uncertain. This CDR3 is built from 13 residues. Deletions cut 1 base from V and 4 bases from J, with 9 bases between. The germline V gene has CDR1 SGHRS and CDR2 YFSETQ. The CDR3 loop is CASSLTDNYEQYF. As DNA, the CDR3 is TGCGCCAGCAGCTTGACTGATAATTACGAGCAGTACTTC.

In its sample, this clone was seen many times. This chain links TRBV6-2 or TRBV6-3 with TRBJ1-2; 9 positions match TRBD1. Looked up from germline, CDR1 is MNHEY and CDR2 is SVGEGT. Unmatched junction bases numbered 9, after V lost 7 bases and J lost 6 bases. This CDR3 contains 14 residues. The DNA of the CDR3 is TGTGCCAGCAAGCTCGGACAGGGGCTTAATGGCTACACCTTC. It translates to CASKLGQGLNGYTF.